This passage covers 30 T cell receptor beta chains from one sample sequenced in a study of cytotoxic CD8 clonotypes in ibrutinib-treated CLL. Produced via immunoSEQ multiplex PCR; TCRdb's table is partial and in-frame only. The sample contains about 120,000 clones, 70% to 90% of which appear only once. Source: PBMCs, taken after 24 months of ibrutinib treatment. These receptors were obtained from a human donor with chronic lymphocytic leukemia.

This chain uses TRBV19 with TRBJ2-3; TRBD2 matches at 8 bases. The CDR3 extends over 15 amino acids. Germline CDR1 reads LNHDA; CDR2 reads SQIVND (reference sequence). Trimming at V came to 7 bases and at J to 2 bases, leaving 8 bases not matched to a gene. In DNA, the CDR3 is TGTGCCAGTATCCTCCGGGGGGGCTCCACAGATACGCAGTATTTT. Protein product: CASILRGGSTDTQYF. The variable domain in full, with the rest retrieved from reference TRBV19 and TRBJ2-3, is DGGITQSPKYLFRKEGQNVTLSCEQNLNHDAMYWYRQDPGQGLRLIYYSQIVNDFQKGDIAEGYSVSREKKESFPLTVTSAQKNPTAFYLCASILRGGSTDTQYFGPGTRLTVL.

The V and J genes are TRBV4-3 and TRBJ2-1; D is possibly TRBD2 (6 bases). V shed 1 base and J shed 4 bases, with 11 bases lying between them. CDR1 is LGHNA and CDR2 is YSLEER in the germline V gene. This CDR3 contains 15 residues. The CDR3 nucleotides read TGCGCCAGCAGCCAAGTATCAGGGAGGTACAATGAGCAGTTCTTC. This gives the protein CASSQVSGRYNEQFF.

The V call is TRBV6-5, the J call TRBJ2-5; TRBD1 or TRBD2 may be the D gene (5 bases each). This CDR3 has 15 residues. The V and J ends lost 8 bases and 5 bases respectively, with 21 bases between them. Germline CDR1 MNHEY, CDR2 SVGAGI. The CDR3 protein is CASRRSGQGGETQYF. The CDR3 nucleotides read TGTGCCAGCCGCCGGTCAGGGCAGGGCGGGGAGACCCAGTACTTC.

The CDR3 coding sequence is TGTGCCAGCAGCTATGGACCGACGGGAAATTCAAACATTCAGTACTTC. This gives the protein CASSYGPTGNSNIQYF. The gene calls are TRBV5-6 and TRBJ2-4; a possible D gene is TRBD2 (5 bases). CDR1 is SGHDT, CDR2 YYEEEE, per germline. Trimming stripped 3 bases from V and 6 bases from J, with 19 bases between. This CDR3 comprises 16 residues.

This clone was picked up a small number of times. The chain links TRBV19 to TRBJ1-2; D may be TRBD1 (5 bases). Trimming stripped 6 bases from V and 4 bases from J, with 18 bases between. This CDR3 has 15 residues. Germline values: CDR1 LNHDA, CDR2 SQIVND (reference sequence). CDR3 nucleotide sequence: TGTGCCAGTAGAACCTATCTTAGTGGGACCTATGGCTACACCTTC. It specifies CASRTYLSGTYGYTF.

The gene calls are TRBV6-6 and TRBJ1-4; D possibly corresponds to TRBD1 (6 bases). V lost 2 bases and J 2 bases, leaving 12 bases between the germline ends. CDR1 is MNHNY, CDR2 SVGAGI, per germline (reference sequence). CDR3 size: 16 residues. Here the CDR3 reads CASSYGTGKTNEKLFF. CDR3 sequence (DNA): TGTGCCAGCAGTTACGGTACAGGGAAGACTAATGAAAAACTGTTTTTT.

J is TRBJ2-1 and V is TRBV4-1; 8 bases map to TRBD1. J was trimmed by 6 bases and V by 1 base; bases with no gene match: 8. Germline values: CDR1 MGHRA, CDR2 YSYEKL. This CDR3 has 16 amino acids. The CDR3 DNA follows: TGCGCCAGCAGCCAAGCCGGAGGCAGGGGGCGCAATGAGCAGTTCTTC. Amino acid sequence: CASSQAGGRGRNEQFF.

The genes are TRBV7-7 and TRBJ2-1, with D uncertain. The CDR3 contains 14 residues. Deletions cut 5 bases from V and 7 bases from J, with 15 bases between. Germline V gene lookup returns CDR1 SSHAT and CDR2 FNYEAQ (reference sequence). The CDR3 reads CASSPGSLGNEQFF. CDR3 nucleotide sequence: TGTGCCAGCAGCCCTGGGTCCCTAGGGAATGAGCAGTTCTTC.

This clone is medium-sized (0.01 to 0.1%) within its sample. The genes are TRBV4-1 and TRBJ2-1; the match to TRBD2 covers 11 bases. There are 18 residues in the CDR3. V trimming: 1 base; J trimming: 5 bases; junction bases outside the gene matches: 10. Germline CDR1 is MGHRA and CDR2 is YSYEKL. Here the CDR3 reads CASSQAMDTSGRDNEQFF. The CDR3 DNA reads as TGCGCCAGCAGCCAAGCCATGGATACTAGCGGGAGAGACAATGAGCAGTTCTTC.

This sequence joins TRBV7-2 and TRBJ2-1; D is perhaps TRBD2 (9 bases). The CDR3 is 15 amino acids. V lost 7 bases and J 9 bases, leaving 22 bases between the germline ends. Germline V gene data show CDR1 as SGHTA and CDR2 as FQGNSA. CDR3 loop: CASTPGGGRGTEQFF. The DNA of the CDR3 is TGTGCCAGCACCCCAGGGGGCGGGAGGGGGACTGAGCAGTTCTTC.

This clone was observed once. The CDR3 loop is CASSQAAGTYEQYF. The CDR3 DNA sequence: TGCGCCAGCAGCCAAGCGGCCGGGACCTACGAGCAGTACTTC. The chain joins TRBV4-3 to TRBJ2-7, with D perhaps matching TRBD2 (5 bases). Trimming shortened V by 1 base and J by 2 bases, and 9 bases separated the two germline ends. Per the germline V gene, CDR1 is LGHNA and CDR2 is YSLEER. The CDR3 consists of 14 residues.

The chain recombines TRBV18 with TRBJ1-5, with a possible D match to TRBD1 (5 bases). This CDR3 has 13 residues. Trimming took off 5 bases at V and 7 bases at J, with 12 bases between the two ends. The germline V gene has CDR1 KGHSH and CDR2 LQKENI. The CDR3 sequence: CASSGGGGQPQHF. The CDR3 DNA reads as TGTGCCAGCTCAGGCGGGGGAGGACAGCCCCAGCATTTT.

The J gene is TRBJ2-7, the V gene TRBV28; possibly TRBD1 or TRBD2 for D (6 bases each). CDR1 and CDR2 from the germline V gene are MDHEN and SYDVKM. This CDR3 is built from 15 residues. V lost 7 bases and J lost 0, with 16 bases in between. DNA of the CDR3: TGTGCCAGCACAGGAGGGGGGCGCGGCTCCTACGAGCAGTACTTC. Residues: CASTGGGRGSYEQYF.

As regards this clone: It is unclear where the CDR3 begins or ends on the DNA, so no DNA is shown, and the CDR3 is as TCRdb lists it. The chain carries TRBV28 and TRBJ2-7. Germline CDR1 is MDHEN and CDR2 is SYDVKM. Inclusive of both ends, the CDR3 amounts to 15 amino acids. CDR3 protein: CASSLGSGRAYEQYF.

The CDR3 DNA reads as TGTGCCAGCAGTTCCTCCGAAGTTCCCACTGAAGCTTTCTTT. Its translation is CASSSSEVPTEAFF. J is TRBJ1-1 and V is TRBV28; D call uncertain. This CDR3 spans 14 amino acids. V lost 4 bases to trimming and J lost 4 bases, with 13 bases between them. The germline V gene encodes CDR1 MDHEN and CDR2 SYDVKM. Variable domain in full (rest from reference TRBV28 and TRBJ1-1): DVKVTQSSRYLVKRTGEKVFLECVQDMDHENMFWYRQDPGLGLRLIYFSYDVKMKEKGDIPEGYSVSREKKERFSLILESASTNQTSMYLCASSSSEVPTEAFFGQGTRLTVV.

CDR3 sequence: CASSLEGLSYNEQFF. The CDR3 region has the DNA TGTGCCAGCAGCTTAGAAGGGCTATCCTACAATGAGCAGTTCTTC. The V and J genes are TRBV11-2 and TRBJ2-1; D unclear. Germline V gene sequence: CDR1 SGHAT, CDR2 FQNNGV. CDR3 size: 15 residues. Trimming shortened V by 0 bases and J by 1 base, and 7 bases separated the two germline ends.

V and J are TRBV28 and TRBJ2-3; the D gene is possibly TRBD2 (7 bases). V lost 6 bases to trimming and J lost 5 bases, with 12 bases between them. Germline V gene sequence: CDR1 MDHEN, CDR2 SYDVKM. The CDR3 length is 13 residues. The CDR3 loop is CASSPGGLDTQYF. The CDR3 nucleotides read TGTGCCAGCAGCCCGGGGGGCCTAGATACGCAGTATTTT.

The chain combines TRBV5-1 with TRBJ2-3, with 10 nucleotides matching TRBD1. Unmatched junction bases numbered 21, after V lost 4 bases and J lost 7 bases. The length of the CDR3 is 19 residues. Germline CDR1 SGHRS, CDR2 YFSETQ. The CDR3 spells CASSAPGTGADGGFYTQYF. The CDR3 nucleotides read TGCGCCAGCAGCGCCCCCGGGACAGGGGCCGACGGGGGCTTTTATACGCAGTATTTT.

The chain couples TRBV6-5 to TRBJ1-1; 9 bases agree with TRBD1. Germline V gives CDR1 MNHEY, CDR2 SVGAGI. This CDR3 is 14 amino acids long. V was pared by 7 bases and J by 6 bases, with 9 bases of the junction left unmatched. The CDR3 spells CASKTGGGRPEAFF. DNA of the CDR3: TGTGCCAGCAAAACAGGGGGCGGCCGCCCTGAAGCTTTCTTT.

The V call is TRBV29-1, the J call TRBJ2-3; D is perhaps TRBD1 (6 bases). V lost 7 bases and J lost 5, with 19 bases in between. This CDR3 has 14 amino acids. Germline loops: CDR1 SQVTM, CDR2 ANQGSEA. CDR3 bases: TGCAGCGCCTTCGGCAGGGGAGTGGTAGATACGCAGTATTTT. It translates to CSAFGRGVVDTQYF.

The V call is TRBV10-1, the J call TRBJ2-4; 10 nucleotides align to TRBD2. Germline V gives CDR1 WNHNN, CDR2 SYGVQD (reference sequence). Trimming took 2 bases from V and 1 from J; bases not matched to a gene: 17. The CDR3 is 21 residues long. The CDR3 here is CASSEGGGWLAGDKAKNIQYF. DNA of the CDR3: TGCGCCAGCAGTGAGGGAGGGGGCTGGCTAGCGGGAGATAAGGCCAAAAACATTCAGTACTTC.

The chain is built from TRBV30 and TRBJ1-2; D is unclear. The CDR3 totals 13 residues. V was trimmed by 0 bases and J by 8 bases, leaving 13 bases between them. Germline V gene sequence: CDR1 GTSNPN, CDR2 SVGIG (reference sequence). The CDR3 reads CAWSVFGMAGYTF. The CDR3 DNA is TGTGCCTGGAGTGTCTTCGGGATGGCGGGCTACACCTTC.

The chain recombines TRBV4-3 with TRBJ2-3; 7 bases match TRBD2. Germline CDR1 LGHNA, CDR2 YSLEER. V lost 3 bases and J lost 6; bases outside the gene matches: 9. CDR3 length equals 15 residues. The CDR3 loop reads CASSQRGGGGDTQYF. The CDR3 DNA is TGCGCCAGCAGCCAGCGAGGCGGGGGAGGGGATACGCAGTATTTT.

J is TRBJ1-5 and V is TRBV27; possibly TRBD1 for D (5 bases). The CDR3 spans 13 residues. V was trimmed by 3 bases and J by 7 bases, leaving 10 bases between them. The germline gives CDR1 MNHEY, CDR2 SMNVEV (reference sequence). CDR3 sequence (DNA): TGTGCCAGCAGTTTTGGGGGAAACCAGCCCCAGCATTTT. This translates into CASSFGGNQPQHF.

The gene calls are TRBV11-2 and TRBJ2-5; 7 bases line up with TRBD1. V was clipped by 4 bases and J by 1 base; unmatched bases: 3. The CDR3 sequence is 14 residues long. Germline-derived CDR1 and CDR2 are SGHAT and FQNNGV. The CDR3, as DNA: TGTGCCAGCAGCTCAGGGACAGCCCAAGAGACCCAGTACTTC. It translates to CASSSGTAQETQYF.

The J gene is TRBJ1-2, the V gene TRBV5-8; D remains unclear. V was clipped by 4 bases and J by 4 bases, with 14 bases between them. The length of the CDR3 is 14 residues. Looked up from germline, CDR1 is SGHTS and CDR2 is YDEGEE. The CDR3 loop is CASSRQSNSYGYTF. CDR3 DNA: TGTGCCAGCAGCCGACAATCAAACTCCTATGGCTACACCTTC.

This clone was detected only a few times. The chain joins TRBV7-2 to TRBJ1-1, with 9 bases lining up with TRBD1. Germline-derived CDR1 and CDR2 are SGHTA and FQGNSA. The CDR3 is 15 amino acids. V lost 5 bases, J lost 3 bases, and 7 bases stayed unmatched. The CDR3: CASSMHRGPDTEAFF. CDR3 in DNA: TGTGCCAGCAGCATGCACAGGGGGCCGGACACTGAAGCTTTCTTT. The full variable domain, rest sourced from reference TRBV7-2 and TRBJ1-1, is GAGVSQSPSNKVTEKGKDVELRCDPISGHTALYWYRQSLGQGLEFLIYFQGNSAPDKSGLPSDRFSAERTGGSVSTLTIQRTQQEDSAVYLCASSMHRGPDTEAFFGQGTRLTVV.

The chain uses TRBV7-3 and TRBJ2-3, with D hard to call. The germline V gene has CDR1 SGHTA and CDR2 FQGTGA. The CDR3 sequence is 12 residues long. Trimming stripped 2 bases from V and 2 bases from J, with 2 bases between. In DNA form, the CDR3 reads TGTGCCAGCAGCTTAGACACAGATACGCAGTATTTT. Translating gives CASSLDTDTQYF.

The chain links TRBV30 to TRBJ1-2, with D hard to call. The CDR3 consists of 12 residues. V dropped 1 base and J dropped 7 bases, with 10 bases sitting between them. Germline V lookup: CDR1 GTSNPN, CDR2 SVGIG (reference sequence). The CDR3 bases are TGTGCCTGGAGTGCCGCCTACTCTGGCTACACCTTC. Protein sequence: CAWSAAYSGYTF.

V gene TRBV2 combines with J gene TRBJ1-5; D ambiguous. V lost 4 bases, J lost 1 base, and 8 bases lay in between. This CDR3 is built from 14 residues. The germline gives CDR1 SNHLY, CDR2 FYNNEI. In nucleotides, the CDR3 is TGTGCCAGCAGTGTTGGCCTCAGCAATCAGCCCCAGCATTTT. It encodes CASSVGLSNQPQHF.